This T cell receptor beta chain comes out of a study of siplizumab effects on memory and regulatory T cells. Study results and caveats: Proliferating Tregs in siplizumab cultures were never verified as suppressive. With siplizumab, mappable alloreactive CD4+ clones averaged around 70% Treg-derived, versus roughly 25% in controls. Contribution to the alloresponse seemed major for naive T cells, which also seemed more diverse than memory cells.

A word on this clone: Its antigen is not known.

Each sample yielded about 9.2 x 10^4 assayed TCR templates. TCRdb's copy holds only in-frame clones and misses some; the assay was immunoSEQ multiplex PCR. The table lists 95,000 to 130,000 clones, roughly 94% of them singletons. The sequencing sample was made of non-Treg CD4+ T cells sorted from blood. This clonotype was obtained from a human donor in good health.

CDR3 coding DNA: TGTGCCAGCAGCGTGGACAGGGGGACTAATTCACCCCTCCACTTT. This codes for CASSVDRGTNSPLHF. The rearrangement joins TRBV5-6 to TRBJ1-6; 10 bases line up with TRBD1. CDR3 length equals 15 residues. Germline V CDR1 and CDR2: SGHDT, YYEEEE. Trimming at V came to 4 bases and at J to 6 bases, leaving 4 bases not matched to a gene.